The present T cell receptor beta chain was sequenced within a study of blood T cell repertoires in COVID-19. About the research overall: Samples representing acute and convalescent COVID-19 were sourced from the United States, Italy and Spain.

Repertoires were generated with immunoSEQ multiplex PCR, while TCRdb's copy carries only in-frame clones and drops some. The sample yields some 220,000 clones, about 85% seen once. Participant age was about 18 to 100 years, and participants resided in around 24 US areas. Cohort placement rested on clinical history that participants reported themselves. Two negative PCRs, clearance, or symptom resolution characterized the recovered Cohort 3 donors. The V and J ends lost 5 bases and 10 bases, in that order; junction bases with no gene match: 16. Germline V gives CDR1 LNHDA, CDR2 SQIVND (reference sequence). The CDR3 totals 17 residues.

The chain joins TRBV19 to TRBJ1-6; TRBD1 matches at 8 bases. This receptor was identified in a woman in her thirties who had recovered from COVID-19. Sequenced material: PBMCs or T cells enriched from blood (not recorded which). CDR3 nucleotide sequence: TGTGCCAGTAGTCTATCCAGAGCGACAGGGGAGCAATCACCCCTCCACTTT. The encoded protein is CASSLSRATGEQSPLHF.